This paragraph reports one TCR beta chain. Deletions cut 1 base from V and 5 bases from J, with 18 bases between. From germline, CDR1 is MGHRA and CDR2 YSYEKL. The CDR3 has 17 residues. This sample is drawn from a study of blood T cell repertoires in COVID-19. Study summary: The samples span acute and convalescent COVID-19 from the United States, Italy and Spain. T cells, B-cell-depleted T cells, or PBMCs provided the cDNA or gDNA that served as material.

TCRdb's copy holds only in-frame clones and misses some; the assay was immunoSEQ multiplex PCR. The sample consists of approximately 210,000 clones, less than 90% of them appearing once. This TCR was sampled from a man aged 65 to 85 with acute or convalescent COVID-19. The sequenced material came from peripheral blood. The chain joins TRBV4-1 to TRBJ2-1, with a weak D call TRBD2 (6 bases). The CDR3 DNA sequence: TGCGCCAGCAGCCAAGGTCCCCTCAGAGCGGGTCACAATGAGCAGTTCTTC. Translating it yields CASSQGPLRAGHNEQFF.